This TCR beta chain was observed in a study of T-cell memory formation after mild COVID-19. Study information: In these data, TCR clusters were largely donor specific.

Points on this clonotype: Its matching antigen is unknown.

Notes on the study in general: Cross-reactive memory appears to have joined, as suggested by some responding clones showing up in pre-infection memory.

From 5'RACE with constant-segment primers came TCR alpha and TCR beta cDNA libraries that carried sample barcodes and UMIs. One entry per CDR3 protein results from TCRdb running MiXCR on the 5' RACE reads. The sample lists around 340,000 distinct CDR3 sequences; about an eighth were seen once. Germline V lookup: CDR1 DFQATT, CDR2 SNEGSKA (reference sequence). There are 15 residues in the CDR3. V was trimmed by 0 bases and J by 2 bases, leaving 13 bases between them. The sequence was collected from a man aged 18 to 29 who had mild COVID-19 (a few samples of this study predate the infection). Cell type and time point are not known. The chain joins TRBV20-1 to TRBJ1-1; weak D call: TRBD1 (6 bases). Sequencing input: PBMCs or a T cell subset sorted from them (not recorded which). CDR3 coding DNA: TGCAGTGCTAGAGATCAGGGGCAGGCCAACACTGAAGCTTTCTTT. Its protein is CSARDQGQANTEAFF.